The source of this TCR beta chain is a study of technical replicates of blood from a few donors. The table came from immunoSEQ multiplex PCR; TCRdb's copy has only in-frame clones and leaves some out. The sample has some 31,000 clones, approximately 94% seen once; the top ten hold roughly 4%. This clonotype was obtained from a human donor in good health. Some clones in this sample may be carry-over from other donors' samples. Sequencing was carried out using PBMCs.

The CDR3 region is CASSHEFEQYF. CDR3 in DNA: TGTGCCAGCAGCCACGAGTTCGAGCAGTACTTC. This sequence joins TRBV7-8 and TRBJ2-7; D is ambiguous. This CDR3 spans 11 amino acids. In germline, CDR1 is SGHVS, CDR2 FQNEAQ. V lost 5 bases and J 6 bases, leaving 8 bases between the germline ends.